This TCR beta chain was captured by sequencing in a study of blood T cell repertoires in COVID-19. Study information: Samples came from the United States, Italy and Spain, spanning acute and convalescent COVID-19. T cells, B-cell-depleted T cells, or PBMCs provided the cDNA or gDNA that served as material.

The authors' processing: Using reference gene primer amplification, nucleated cell counts were estimated. Data came from immunoSEQ multiplex PCR; TCRdb stores just in-frame clones and leaves some out. V, J and clone size were drawn from that table, and D and trimming were deduced from the DNA. The sample consists of some 170,000 clones, roughly 84% of them appearing once. Germline V gene data show CDR1 as SQVTM and CDR2 as ANQGSEA. Trimming at V came to 6 bases and at J to 8 bases, leaving 9 bases not matched to a gene. There are 12 residues in the CDR3. This chain joins TRBV29-1 and TRBJ1-2; 7 nucleotides agree with TRBD1. The TCR originated in a man between 50 and 59 years old who had recovered from COVID-19. The sequenced sample was PBMCs or T cells enriched from blood (not recorded which). This CDR3 reads CSVANRGGGYTF. The CDR3 region has the DNA TGCAGCGTCGCCAACAGGGGTGGGGGCTACACCTTC.